The entry that follows covers one T cell receptor (beta chain) sequence. The CDR3 is made up of 15 amino acids. From germline, CDR1 is MNHEY and CDR2 SMNVEV (reference sequence). The V gene end was trimmed by 2 bases and the J gene end by 3 bases; junction bases not matched to a gene: 7. Authors' analysis steps: Estimation of nucleated cell counts relied on the amplification of reference gene primers. Using immunoSEQ multiplex PCR, the repertoire was profiled, and TCRdb retains in-frame clones only, with some absent. V, J and clone size reflect that table, while D and trimming were determined from the DNA. The sample comprises 250,000 to 350,000 clones, 90% of which are singletons, and approximately 6.8% rests with the top ten. The record originates from a study of blood T cell repertoires in COVID-19. Background on the study: The samples span acute and convalescent COVID-19 from the United States, Italy and Spain.

This receptor was identified in a woman aged 25 to 45 with COVID-19, enrolled during active disease. The rearrangement joins TRBV27 to TRBJ2-7, with 7 bases that match TRBD1. The material sequenced was peripheral blood. Written as DNA, the CDR3 is TGTGCCAGCAGTTTAATCCCGGGACAGCTCTACGAGCAGTACTTC. Residues: CASSLIPGQLYEQYF.